Sequencing of this TCR beta chain was carried out in a study of beta chain features in type 1 diabetes (dated by TCRdb to 2017 to 2018). With regard to the full study: No differences in mean age, gender distribution, total cell number or subset yield were found between patients and healthy donors. Naive and central memory subsets were obtained from all 30 or so donors, but regulatory and stem cell-like memory subsets were isolated from only 8 patients and roughly 8 healthy donors. The study compared the TCRB repertoires of sorted circulating CD4+ T cell subsets in recently diagnosed type 1 diabetes patients with those in matched healthy donors. Across all samples, 107,917,701 sorted cells were examined, and cell number per subset correlated strongly with RNA yield.

The entire amount of isolated RNA was reverse transcribed using the High Capacity cDNA Reverse Transcription Kit, so the sequenced TCRB transcripts were expressed ones. Deep immunoSEQ sequencing was performed on naive, central memory and regulatory T cell samples, with an average of roughly 3.6 million total reads per sample. After sorted cells were lysed in RLT buffer, RNA was extracted with DNase-treated RNeasy Micro or Mini kits, with the choice depending on cell number. Each cell subset was processed separately to prevent cross-contamination, with patient and healthy donor samples processed together. The immunoSEQ multiplex PCR was used to amplify TCRB sequences from cDNA, generating 87-bp fragments that spanned the CDR3 region. The amplicons were sequenced using the Illumina HiSeq platform. On the authors' methods: Synthetic template baselines were used to correct PCR bias computationally, reads within Hamming distance 2 were collapsed, and singletons that could not be merged were discarded. Reads were aligned against IMGT to assign V, D and J genes, CDR3 length and insertions or deletions at six rearrangement sites. Clonotype counts were normalized to sorted cell number within each subset before computing true diversity and Gini coefficients with the tcR R package. The overlap coefficient, calculated on TCRB nucleotide sequences, was used to quantify repertoire sharing. The clones in this table, taken by TCRdb from immuneACCESS, are in-frame only. Not every clone is retained; where verified, under half of the shortfall comes from an unresolved V gene, and the cause of the rest is unknown. The D gene and trimming were derived from the DNA, and the V and J assignments and clone size from that table. This sample is represented by 200,000 to 250,000 clones; roughly a tenth of them were singletons. The ten largest clones represent roughly 1.3% of the sample.

Each donor gave one peripheral blood draw, averaging roughly 120 mL, which was collected into heparinised tubes. A BD FACSAria II was used to sort naive, central memory, regulatory and stem cell-like memory CD4+ T cells with a panel that included CD45RO, CCR7, CD25, CD127, CD95 and CD27. Every sorted population had a purity above 98%. PBMCs were isolated immediately by Lymphoprep density gradient centrifugation and stained directly without culture. So that batch effects would be minimized, each experiment stained and sorted samples in pairs, pairing one healthy donor with one patient. Note on this clone: Its antigen is unknown. Per-base quality was not reported, and no clone a single base away is much larger than it.

Paper-wide results and their limitations: Shorter templates might have been favored by PCR, but patient and control samples were amplified and corrected together, so both groups would have been affected equally by any skew. Naive, central memory and regulatory TCRB repertoires appeared more similar among patients than among healthy donors. Type 1 diabetes patients showed a moderate but significant shortening of TCRB CDR3 length in all four CD4+ subsets. Fewer insertions and more nucleotide deletions at VDJ recombination sites were observed in patients with type 1 diabetes, implying thymic rearrangement abnormalities. Because small numbers of individuals were included in the HLA sub-analyses, any influence of HLA type on TCRB rearrangement was left unresolved. Because cDNA rather than genomic DNA was sequenced, highly expressing activated cells could have been over-represented, although no difference in activation and CD3 levels was found between groups.

Measured from the cysteine to the phenylalanine, the CDR3 is 14 residues long. Only the CDR3 portion is preserved as DNA: 42 bases, with reading frame beginning at the first base. V lost 5 bases and J lost 4 bases; the stretch between them is 15 bases long. Taken from the germline V gene, the CDR1 and CDR2 loops are MNHEY and SVGAGI. Recombination joined TRBV6-5 with TRBJ2-7, with the D gene call left open. This clonotype was obtained from a man between 18 and 29 years old in good health. The material sequenced was central memory CD4+ T cells from blood. The DNA is TGTGCCAGCAGTCTCACCAAAAAGGAATACGAGCAGTACTTC. It codes for CASSLTKKEYEQYF.